The 20 T cell receptor beta chains given below trace back to one sample, sequenced in a study of cytomegalovirus exposure and HLA in healthy donors. PCR employed 60 Vbeta and 13 Jbeta primers. Sequencing used immunoSEQ multiplex PCR; TCRdb keeps in-frame clones, though not all of them. The sample includes some 170,000 clones, approximately 78% of them seen just once. Sample: PBMCs. The receptors were gathered from a girl aged 2 to 10 in good health and CMV-seropositive.

The chain uses TRBV30 and TRBJ2-5, with 7 bases matching TRBD2. The J segment lost 6 bases and the V segment lost 3 bases, leaving 13 bases of the junction unmatched. Germline V lookup: CDR1 GTSNPN, CDR2 SVGIG (reference sequence). The length of the CDR3 is 15 residues. The CDR3 sequence: CAWSVGLRGSQTQYF. Here the CDR3 DNA reads TGTGCCTGGAGCGTCGGACTGCGCGGGAGTCAGACCCAGTACTTC.

The V call is TRBV11-2, the J call TRBJ2-4, with D tentatively TRBD2 (6 bases). This CDR3 region has 17 residues. In germline, CDR1 is SGHAT, CDR2 FQNNGV. V lost 1 base and J 0 bases, leaving 13 bases between the germline ends. CDR3 loop: CASSLGGVWLAKNIQYF. CDR3 DNA: TGTGCCAGCAGCTTAGGGGGGGTCTGGCTAGCCAAAAACATTCAGTACTTC. The variable domain in full, with the rest retrieved from reference TRBV11-2 and TRBJ2-4, is EAGVAQSPRYKIIEKRQSVAFWCNPISGHATLYWYQQILGQGPKLLIQFQNNGVVDDSQLPKDRFSAERLKGVDSTLKIQPAKLEDSAVYLCASSLGGVWLAKNIQYFGAGTRLSVL.

The chain couples TRBV29-1 to TRBJ1-2, with a possible D match to TRBD1 (6 bases). V was cut by 6 bases and J by 5 bases, with 13 bases left in between. The germline gives CDR1 SQVTM, CDR2 ANQGSEA. The CDR3 has 12 amino acids. The CDR3 DNA follows: TGCAGCGTCCGAGAGGGGGGGTATGGCTACACCTTC. Translated, it gives CSVREGGYGYTF.

This clone was counted only a few times. This rearrangement joins TRBV28 to TRBJ2-3; 8 positions match TRBD1. CDR3 size: 16 residues. J was trimmed by 2 bases and V by 2 bases; bases with no gene match: 6. The germline CDR1 and CDR2 sequences are MDHEN and SYDVKM. CDR3 in DNA: TGTGCCAGCAGTTTAGTACAGGGGGTTTTCACAGATACGCAGTATTTT. This encodes CASSLVQGVFTDTQYF.

This clone has just a few counts. V and J are TRBV5-6 and TRBJ2-3; 12 bases align to TRBD2. This CDR3 has 16 residues. The germline V gene has CDR1 SGHDT and CDR2 YYEEEE. V lost 5 bases, J lost 0 bases, and 4 bases stayed unmatched. CDR3 nucleotides: TGTGCCAGCAGGGAGGGGACTAGCGGGAGCACAGATACGCAGTATTTT. Translated: CASREGTSGSTDTQYF. The full variable domain, rest sourced from reference TRBV5-6 and TRBJ2-3, is DAGVTQSPTHLIKTRGQQVTLRCSPKSGHDTVSWYQQALGQGPQFIFQYYEEEERQRGNFPDRFSGHQFPNYSSELNVNALLLGDSALYLCASREGTSGSTDTQYFGPGTRLTVL.

A single count supports this clone. The chain is built from TRBV30 and TRBJ1-3, with D unresolved. The CDR3 extends over 13 amino acids. CDR1 GTSNPN and CDR2 SVGIG come from the germline V gene (reference sequence). V lost 2 bases and J 1 base, leaving 6 bases between the germline ends. Written as DNA, the CDR3 is TGTGCCTGGAGTCCTCGGTCTGGAAACACCATATATTTT. It is translated as CAWSPRSGNTIYF. Looking up the rest from reference TRBV30 and TRBJ1-3 gives the full variable domain: SQTIHQWPATLVQPVGSPLSLECTVEGTSNPNLYWYRQAAGRGLQLLFYSVGIGQISSEVPQNLSASRPQDRQFILSSKKLLLSDSGFYLCAWSPRSGNTIYFGEGSWLTVV.

The CDR3 nucleotides read TGTGCCAGCAGTGTCGGACTAGCGGTCTCCTACGAGCAGTACTTC. The encoded protein is CASSVGLAVSYEQYF. The rearrangement links TRBV6-1 to TRBJ2-7; TRBD2 matches at 10 bases. Germline V CDR1 and CDR2: MNHNS, SASEGT. There are 15 residues in the CDR3. The V gene end was trimmed by 4 bases and the J gene end by 0 bases; junction bases not matched to a gene: 3.

The CDR3 bases are TGTGCCTGGGTGGGACTTTTCAATTCACCCCTCCACTTT. Protein: CAWVGLFNSPLHF. V gene TRBV30 combines with J gene TRBJ1-6; the D gene is possibly TRBD1 (5 bases). The CDR3 is made up of 13 amino acids. Germline V gene sequence: CDR1 GTSNPN, CDR2 SVGIG (reference sequence). V was clipped by 5 bases and J by 7 bases, with 12 bases between them.

This clone has a handful of counts. V usage is TRBV7-3 and J usage is TRBJ2-2; the match to TRBD1 covers 9 bases. Germline CDR1 reads SGHTA; CDR2 reads FQGTGA. CDR3 length equals 17 residues. After removal of 3 bases from V and 6 bases from J, the junction contained 11 bases not matched to a gene. As DNA, the CDR3 is TGTGCCAGCAGCTTCAAACAGGGGACAGGGTTGGCCGGGGAGCTGTTTTTT. Residues: CASSFKQGTGLAGELFF.

The chain uses TRBV30 and TRBJ1-4; maybe TRBD1 (6 bases). Trimming took off 2 bases at V and 8 bases at J, with 15 bases between the two ends. Germline V gene data show CDR1 as GTSNPN and CDR2 as SVGIG (reference sequence). The CDR3 runs 14 residues. CDR3 DNA sequence: TGTGCCTGGAGTACGGGACCGGGGGGCGAAAAACTGTTTTTT. Protein: CAWSTGPGGEKLFF.

V usage is TRBV9 and J usage is TRBJ2-3; 8 bases are a match to TRBD2. CDR3 size: 18 residues. J was trimmed by 3 bases and V by 0 bases; bases with no gene match: 12. Germline values: CDR1 SGDLS, CDR2 YYNGEE. The CDR3 region has the DNA TGTGCCAGCAGCGTAGAGGGCGGGAGGCCCCTCGGAACAGATACGCAGTATTTT. Its protein is CASSVEGGRPLGTDTQYF.

V gene TRBV19 combines with J gene TRBJ2-1; 8 nucleotides align to TRBD2. Germline CDR1 LNHDA, CDR2 SQIVND (reference sequence). Trimming at V came to 2 bases and at J to 2 bases, leaving 2 bases not matched to a gene. The CDR3 is 15 amino acids. The CDR3 DNA sequence: TGTGCCAGTAGTATAATGACTAGCGCCTACAATGAGCAGTTCTTC. Translation: CASSIMTSAYNEQFF.

This clone was found a few times. V is TRBV19 and J is TRBJ2-6; D is uncertain. The CDR3 is 16 residues long. Trimming cost V 1 base and J 0 bases, with 7 bases left between them. Germline loops: CDR1 LNHDA, CDR2 SQIVND (reference sequence). The CDR3 reads CASSIGGFSGANVLTF. The CDR3 region has the DNA TGTGCCAGTAGTATAGGAGGATTCTCTGGGGCCAACGTCCTGACTTTC.

This chain links TRBV29-1 with TRBJ2-1; TRBD2 agrees at 16 bases. The CDR3 spans 17 residues. Trimming at V came to 0 bases and at J to 5 bases, leaving 4 bases not matched to a gene. CDR1 and CDR2 from the germline V gene are SQVTM and ANQGSEA. The CDR3 spells CSVEDFGTSGRDNEQFF. In DNA form, the CDR3 reads TGCAGCGTTGAAGATTTCGGGACTAGCGGGAGGGACAATGAGCAGTTCTTC.

This chain uses TRBV1 with TRBJ1-5. TRBV1 is a documented pseudogene. This CDR3 spans 15 amino acids. CDR3 loop: CTSSQAIEGNQPQHF. The CDR3 bases are TGCACCAGCAGCCAAGCCATCGAGGGCAATCAGCCCCAGCATTTT.

The chain has TRBV5-1 and TRBJ1-3; D possibly corresponds to TRBD1 (5 bases). Germline V CDR1 and CDR2: SGHRS, YFSETQ. The V end was cut by 0 bases, the J end by 4 bases, with 8 bases between. The CDR3 length is 14 residues. CDR3 sequence reads: CASSLEYRGNTIYF. The CDR3 DNA reads TGCGCCAGCAGCTTGGAATACAGGGGAAACACCATATATTTT.

CDR3 DNA: TGCAGCGTCCAATCGACAGGGAACGGTCTCGAGCAGTACTTC. It yields the protein CSVQSTGNGLEQYF. The chain couples TRBV29-1 to TRBJ2-7, with 7 bases identical to TRBD1. The germline V gene encodes CDR1 SQVTM and CDR2 ANQGSEA. This CDR3 has 14 residues. Trimming cost V 6 bases and J 6 bases; bases outside gene matches: 14.

This clone appeared a few times. The chain combines TRBV28 with TRBJ1-4; D gene unclear. Germline V CDR1 and CDR2: MDHEN, SYDVKM. The CDR3 length is 15 residues. V lost 6 bases, J lost 0 bases, and 11 bases lay in between. CDR3: CASRNTDATNEKLFF. In nucleotides, the CDR3 is TGTGCCAGCAGAAATACAGATGCAACTAATGAAAAACTGTTTTTT.

The chain carries TRBV29-1 and TRBJ2-1, with 9 bases identical to TRBD2. Per the germline V gene, CDR1 is SQVTM and CDR2 is ANQGSEA. Trimming at V came to 7 bases and at J to 0 bases, leaving 19 bases not matched to a gene. The CDR3 is made up of 19 amino acids. This CDR3 is CSARGGSPSGAPSYNEQFF. CDR3 DNA: TGCAGCGCCAGGGGGGGAAGTCCTAGCGGGGCCCCCTCCTACAATGAGCAGTTCTTC.

This clone was seen only once. This chain uses TRBV4-1 with TRBJ2-2, with D possibly being TRBD1 (5 bases). The V and J ends lost 11 bases and 3 bases respectively, with 19 bases between them. The length of the CDR3 is 15 residues. CDR1 is MGHRA and CDR2 is YSYEKL in the germline V gene. In DNA, the CDR3 is TGCGCCTCGCGACAGTGGGGCTCCTACACCGGGGAGCTGTTTTTT. It is translated as CASRQWGSYTGELFF.